This T cell receptor (beta chain) was retrieved from a study of spatial heterogeneity in lung cancer. Looking at the study overall: In the raw reads, each unique TCR and UMI combination was present more than ten times on average.

TCRdb processed the 5' RACE reads anew with MiXCR; each CDR3 protein has one entry. The table records approximately 110,000 distinct CDR3 sequences, roughly a tenth of them present only once. This CDR3 is built from 15 residues. J lost 4 bases, V lost 5 bases, and 7 bases had no gene match. The germline CDR1 and CDR2 sequences are SGHAT and FQNNGV. Regarding time point: blood at routine non-recurrence follow-up after resection. This clonotype was obtained from a female donor with early-stage non-small cell lung cancer. The source material was PBMCs, sampled at follow-up. The chain joins TRBV11-2 to TRBJ1-4; 7 positions match TRBD1. The DNA of the CDR3 is TGTGCCAGCAGCCTAATTAGGGGGCGTAATGAAAAACTGTTTTTT. This encodes CASSLIRGRNEKLFF.